The 25 T cell receptor beta chains presented below share a single source sample, sequenced in a study of blood T cells in healthy people across ages. Primed by a sample-barcoded 5' primer and a J-beta primer mix, a second PCR proceeded for roughly 7 to 12 cycles. TCRdb itself ran the 5' RACE reads through MiXCR, one entry per CDR3 protein. The table has about 640,000 distinct CDR3 sequences, under 70% seen once; the top ten hold 35% to 40%. The sequencing sample was made of blood. The receptors originated from a man in his 60s in good health.

This clonotype appeared once. The V call is TRBV7-9, the J call TRBJ2-3; TRBD1 matches 7 bases. CDR1 and CDR2 from the germline V gene are SEHNR and FQNEAQ (reference sequence). The CDR3 has 14 amino acids. The V and J ends lost 5 bases and 3 bases, in that order; junction bases with no gene match: 5. For the CDR3, the DNA is TGTGCCAGCAGCAAAACAGGGGAGACAGATACGCAGTATTTT. This encodes CASSKTGETDTQYF.

The V and J genes are TRBV5-1 and TRBJ2-5, with 8 bases that match TRBD2. The CDR3 sequence is 16 residues long. The germline V gene has CDR1 SGHRS and CDR2 YFSETQ. V shed 1 base and J 1 base; nucleotides not matched to a gene: 6. CDR3 sequence reads: CASSLNRGGRQETQYF. CDR3 coding DNA: TGCGCCAGCAGCTTGAATCGGGGGGGACGCCAAGAGACCCAGTACTTC.

This sequence joins TRBV10-3 and TRBJ2-7, with TRBD2 as a possible D gene (6 bases). Trimming shortened V by 3 bases and J by 2 bases, and 14 bases separated the two germline ends. In germline, CDR1 is ENHRY, CDR2 SYGVKD. This CDR3 contains 15 residues. CDR3 sequence reads: CAISDGGYGPYEQYF. The CDR3 DNA sequence: TGTGCCATCAGTGATGGGGGGTATGGACCCTACGAGCAGTACTTC.

This clonotype was seen a few times. A much larger clone differs by one base, so this may be a read error. This chain connects TRBV29-1 to TRBJ1-2; the D gene is possibly TRBD1 (6 bases). The ends were cut back, 1 base at V and 4 bases at J, with 13 bases in the middle. CDR1 and CDR2 from the germline V gene are SQVTM and ANQGSEA. The length of the CDR3 is 14 residues. Here the CDR3 reads CSVEAQGRGYGYTF. CDR3 nucleotides: TGCAGCGTTGAAGCCCAGGGGCGAGGCTATGGCTACACCTTC.

V is TRBV20-1 and J is TRBJ2-6; D gene uncertain. The CDR3 length is 18 residues. The V and J ends lost 5 bases and 0 bases respectively, with 20 bases between them. Germline CDR1 DFQATT, CDR2 SNEGSKA (reference sequence). The CDR3, as DNA: TGCAGTGCTCTTAAACCGGACCGGATCAGCTCTGGGGCCAACGTCCTGACTTTC. Its translation: CSALKPDRISSGANVLTF.

V is TRBV7-2 and J is TRBJ1-4; D gene ambiguous. This CDR3 region has 14 residues. Per the germline V gene, CDR1 is SGHTA and CDR2 is FQGNSA. The V gene lost 5 bases and the J gene lost 7 bases, with 14 bases spanning the gap. DNA for the CDR3: TGTGCCAGCAGCCCTAGCGGCAGCGGTGAAAAACTGTTTTTT. Its protein product is CASSPSGSGEKLFF.

The rearrangement joins TRBV5-6 to TRBJ2-1; 7 positions agree with TRBD1. In germline, CDR1 is SGHDT, CDR2 YYEEEE. V lost 4 bases, J lost 11 bases, and 6 bases stayed unmatched. CDR3 length equals 12 residues. CDR3: CASSPWTGQQFF. As DNA, the CDR3 is TGTGCCAGCAGCCCCTGGACAGGCCAGCAGTTCTTC.

This clonotype occurred many times. The CDR3 DNA is TGTGCCAGCAGCCCTTACGGAGTCGCGCAGTTCTTC. This codes for CASSPYGVAQFF. The V call is TRBV12-3 or TRBV12-4, the J call TRBJ2-1; no clear D. CDR3 length: 12 amino acids. V was cut by 6 bases and J by 12 bases, with 15 bases left in between.

The rearrangement joins TRBV20-1 to TRBJ2-1; 13 bases are a match to TRBD2. Per germline, CDR1 DFQATT and CDR2 SNEGSKA (reference sequence). Trimming removed 0 bases from V and 5 bases from J; junction bases left unmatched: 4. The CDR3 runs 16 residues. The CDR3 DNA follows: TGCAGTGCTAGAGACCCACTAGCGGGGGGGCACAATGAGCAGTTCTTC. It codes for CSARDPLAGGHNEQFF.

With respect to this clonotype: The junction departs from germline at one end; a sequencing error may be responsible. The chain links TRBV11-2 to TRBJ2-5; possibly TRBD2 for D (6 bases). Germline V gene data show CDR1 as SGHAT and CDR2 as FQNNGV. The CDR3 length is 15 residues. The CDR3 loop is CAGSLRVGGQETQYF. DNA for the CDR3: TGTGCCGGCAGCTTACGTGTGGGGGGACAAGAGACCCAGTACTTC.

This rearrangement joins TRBV7-9 to TRBJ1-2; no definite D call. Trimming stripped 1 base from V and 9 bases from J, with 6 bases between. This CDR3 contains 11 residues. CDR1 is SEHNR and CDR2 is FQNEAQ in the germline V gene (reference sequence). The CDR3 nucleotides read TGTGCCAGCAGCTTAGAGCGAAGCTACACCTTC. Translation: CASSLERSYTF.

The rearrangement links TRBV6-1 to TRBJ2-5, with D perhaps being TRBD1 or TRBD2 (5 bases each). Germline values: CDR1 MNHNS, CDR2 SASEGT. The germline V and J ends were trimmed by 1 base and 4 bases, with 16 bases remaining between them. There are 16 residues in the CDR3. The CDR3, as DNA: TGTGCCAGCAGTGAAGACCCACAAACAGGAGGAGAGACCCAGTACTTC. It codes for CASSEDPQTGGETQYF.

This chain links TRBV28 with TRBJ1-5, with D possibly matching TRBD1 (6 bases). V dropped 7 bases and J dropped 1 base, with 26 bases sitting between them. This CDR3 region has 19 residues. Germline CDR1 reads MDHEN; CDR2 reads SYDVKM. CDR3 protein: CASTPSHLAGVRSNQPQHF. Here the CDR3 DNA reads TGTGCCAGCACTCCTTCTCATCTGGCAGGGGTGAGGAGCAATCAGCCCCAGCATTTT. Together with reference TRBV28 and TRBJ1-5, the CDR3 gives the full variable domain: DVKVTQSSRYLVKRTGEKVFLECVQDMDHENMFWYRQDPGLGLRLIYFSYDVKMKEKGDIPEGYSVSREKKERFSLILESASTNQTSMYLCASTPSHLAGVRSNQPQHFGDGTRLSIL.

This rearrangement joins TRBV3-1 to TRBJ1-4; possibly TRBD1 for D (6 bases). Germline CDR1 reads LGHDT; CDR2 reads YNNKEL (reference sequence). Trimming took 4 bases from V and 8 from J, leaving 17 bases between them. The CDR3 is 15 amino acids. Here the CDR3 DNA reads TGTGCCAGCAGCCCGATACAGGGAAAATGGGAAAAACTGTTTTTT. This sequence encodes CASSPIQGKWEKLFF.

This clonotype has a handful of counts. The V gene is TRBV24-1, the J gene TRBJ2-1, with D possibly being TRBD1 or TRBD2 (5 bases each). Trimming took 3 bases from V and 9 from J, leaving 14 bases between them. Germline CDR1 and CDR2: KGHDR and SFDVKD. The CDR3 is 14 amino acids. The CDR3 here is CATSDPSGTGEQFF. CDR3 sequence (DNA): TGTGCCACCAGTGATCCCTCTGGGACGGGTGAGCAGTTCTTC.

This clonotype is a singleton in its sample. The V gene is TRBV5-1, the J gene TRBJ1-1, with D maybe TRBD1 (5 bases). Per the germline V gene, CDR1 is SGHRS and CDR2 is YFSETQ. This CDR3 comprises 13 residues. V lost 4 bases, J lost 4 bases, and 11 bases lay in between. Here the CDR3 reads CASSNGGSTEAFF. The CDR3 DNA follows: TGCGCCAGCAGCAACGGGGGGAGCACTGAAGCTTTCTTT.

Only a few counts were recorded for this clonotype. This chain uses TRBV20-1 with TRBJ2-3; D may be TRBD1 (6 bases). Germline lookup yields CDR1 DFQATT and CDR2 SNEGSKA (reference sequence). The CDR3 has 12 amino acids. Trimming shortened V by 1 base and J by 4 bases, and 6 bases separated the two germline ends. CDR3 sequence: CSARGQADTQYF. Written as DNA, the CDR3 is TGCAGTGCTAGAGGACAGGCAGATACGCAGTATTTT.

This clonotype was recorded a few times. The chain joins TRBV20-1 to TRBJ2-1; D unclear. The CDR3 has 12 amino acids. Germline V gene lookup returns CDR1 DFQATT and CDR2 SNEGSKA (reference sequence). Trimming stripped 6 bases from V and 0 bases from J, with 6 bases between. The CDR3 here is CSARYSYNEQFF. The CDR3, as DNA: TGCAGTGCCAGATACTCCTACAATGAGCAGTTCTTC.

The chain is built from TRBV28 and TRBJ2-3; D remains ambiguous. V was cut by 4 bases and J by 0 bases, with 5 bases left in between. This CDR3 spans 13 amino acids. Germline V gene lookup returns CDR1 MDHEN and CDR2 SYDVKM. Here the CDR3 reads CASSYGSTDTQYF. The CDR3 region has the DNA TGTGCCAGCAGTTACGGGAGCACAGATACGCAGTATTTT.

This clonotype appeared once. The chain combines TRBV7-9 with TRBJ1-2; TRBD1 aligns across 7 bases. Germline trimming cut 4 bases from V and 8 bases from J; bases unmatched to any gene: 10. The germline V gene has CDR1 SEHNR and CDR2 FQNEAQ (reference sequence). The CDR3 extends over 14 amino acids. The CDR3, as DNA: TGTGCCAGCAGCTCCCCACAGGGGTCTGGGGGCTACACCTTC. This sequence encodes CASSSPQGSGGYTF.

This clonotype has just a few counts. This chain joins TRBV4-1 and TRBJ2-7; 7 nucleotides match TRBD1. V lost 1 base and J lost 3; bases outside the gene matches: 6. Per the germline V gene, CDR1 is MGHRA and CDR2 is YSYEKL. This CDR3 region has 15 residues. The CDR3 DNA reads TGCGCCAGCAGCCAAGGACAGGGCCCGGTCTACGAGCAGTACTTC. This codes for CASSQGQGPVYEQYF.

The genes are TRBV4-1 and TRBJ1-6, with 7 bases matching TRBD1. The CDR3 length is 17 residues. Germline V gives CDR1 MGHRA, CDR2 YSYEKL. J was trimmed by 10 bases and V by 2 bases; bases with no gene match: 14. This CDR3 is CASSQPQSGTARSPLHF. CDR3 nucleotides: TGCGCCAGCAGCCAACCCCAGAGCGGGACAGCACGGTCACCCCTCCACTTT.

This chain uses TRBV18 with TRBJ1-4; no reliable D call. V lost 0 bases, J lost 7 bases, and 9 bases lay in between. CDR1 is KGHSH, CDR2 LQKENI, per germline. The CDR3 extends over 14 amino acids. CDR3 DNA: TGTGCCAGCTCACCACCGAGTATATCTGAAAAACTGTTTTTT. Its translation: CASSPPSISEKLFF.

The chain uses TRBV20-1 and TRBJ2-3; no reliable D call. The CDR3 length is 14 residues. Trimming cost V 7 bases and J 1 base, with 15 bases left between them. Germline values: CDR1 DFQATT, CDR2 SNEGSKA (reference sequence). The CDR3 DNA reads as TGCAGTGTTGTGGGCCAGACGGGCACAGATACGCAGTATTTT. Amino acid sequence: CSVVGQTGTDTQYF.

This clonotype was picked up a small number of times. V and J are TRBV29-1 and TRBJ2-5; 9 nucleotides align to TRBD1. J lost 4 bases, V lost 3 bases, and 12 bases had no gene match. The CDR3 has 16 residues. The germline gives CDR1 SQVTM, CDR2 ANQGSEA. The CDR3 sequence is CSVEELWGQGRETQYF. CDR3 nucleotides: TGCAGCGTTGAGGAACTTTGGGGACAGGGAAGAGAGACCCAGTACTTC.